This T cell receptor (beta chain) was recorded in a study of CD8 T cells in Susac syndrome. RNA totalling roughly 0.45 to 1 ug underwent reverse transcription with random hexamers. TCRdb processed the immunoSEQ multiplex PCR reads anew with MiXCR; each CDR3 protein has one entry. Among a few hundred thousand distinct CDR3 sequences, over 85% were seen once, and the ten largest hold around 0.07%. The ends lost 4 bases at V and 2 bases at J; junction bases unmatched: 4. The CDR3 sequence is 17 residues long. Germline V gene data show CDR1 as MNHEY and CDR2 as SVGEGT. It was negative isolation that provided the CD8+ and CD4+ T cells, whereas TEMRA cells were enriched by FACS.

This receptor was identified in a human donor with multiple sclerosis. Sequenced material: CD4+ T cells from PBMCs. The rearrangement joins TRBV6-2 or TRBV6-3 to TRBJ2-6, with 11 positions matching TRBD1. The chain's CDR3 is CASSSEDRGPGANVLTF. The CDR3 DNA reads TGTGCCAGCAGTTCCGAGGACAGGGGGCCTGGGGCCAACGTCCTGACTTTC.